A single sample gave rise to the 16 T cell receptor beta chains below, sequenced in a study of cytomegalovirus exposure and HLA in healthy donors. Only in-frame clones appear in the TCRdb table, and some are missing; sequencing was by immunoSEQ multiplex PCR. Among 210,000 or so clones listed, 80% to 90% were seen once. Material: PBMCs. These receptors were obtained from a woman between 18 and 29 years old in good health and CMV-seronegative.

The V and J genes are TRBV2 and TRBJ1-2; D is perhaps TRBD1 (5 bases). The germline V gene encodes CDR1 SNHLY and CDR2 FYNNEI. The germline V and J ends were trimmed by 6 bases and 4 bases, with 15 bases remaining between them. This CDR3 spans 14 amino acids. CDR3 DNA: TGTGCCAGCAGATTCGGTCAGGGCCTCTATGGCTACACCTTC. Amino acid sequence: CASRFGQGLYGYTF.

The chain joins TRBV19 to TRBJ2-7; 8 positions agree with TRBD2. V lost 4 bases to trimming and J lost 3 bases; unmatched junction nucleotides: 8. This CDR3 region has 15 residues. In germline, CDR1 is LNHDA, CDR2 SQIVND (reference sequence). Here the CDR3 DNA reads TGTGCCAGTAGTAAGGTTAGCGGGATCAGCTACGAGCAGTACTTC. Translation gives CASSKVSGISYEQYF.

The genes are TRBV5-6 and TRBJ2-1; 9 bases are a match to TRBD2. This CDR3 is 14 amino acids long. The V segment lost 2 bases and the J segment 8 bases; nucleotides outside the gene matches: 5. Germline assignment: CDR1 SGHDT and CDR2 YYEEEE. Here the CDR3 reads CASSFRGGADEQFF. The CDR3 bases are TGTGCCAGCAGCTTTCGCGGGGGGGCGGATGAGCAGTTCTTC. Drawing the rest from reference TRBV5-6 and TRBJ2-1, the complete variable domain is DAGVTQSPTHLIKTRGQQVTLRCSPKSGHDTVSWYQQALGQGPQFIFQYYEEEERQRGNFPDRFSGHQFPNYSSELNVNALLLGDSALYLCASSFRGGADEQFFGPGTRLTVL.

This chain uses TRBV6-6 with TRBJ1-5, with unresolved D. The ends were cut back, 6 bases at V and 2 bases at J, with 14 bases in the middle. Germline CDR1 MNHNY, CDR2 SVGAGI (reference sequence). This CDR3 contains 15 residues. The CDR3 coding sequence is TGTGCCAGCAGCCGGCGGGGTACTGGCAATCAGCCCCAGCATTTT. Encoded protein: CASSRRGTGNQPQHF.

V usage is TRBV5-1 and J usage is TRBJ2-5; 9 bases are shared with TRBD2. This CDR3 comprises 13 residues. The junction had 2 bases not matched to a gene; V was cut back by 3 bases and J by 5 bases. Germline assignment: CDR1 SGHRS and CDR2 YFSETQ. CDR3: CASSSLAGETQYF. In DNA form, the CDR3 reads TGCGCCAGCAGCTCCCTAGCGGGGGAGACCCAGTACTTC. Based on the CDR3 plus reference TRBV5-1 and TRBJ2-5, the full variable domain is KAGVTQTPRYLIKTRGQQVTLSCSPISGHRSVSWYQQTPGQGLQFLFEYFSETQRNKGNFPGRFSGRQFSNSRSEMNVSTLELGDSALYLCASSSLAGETQYFGPGTRLLVL.

Written as DNA, the CDR3 is TGTGCCAGCAGCGTCGGGACATTGAGACCGAACACTGAAGCTTTCTTT. Residues: CASSVGTLRPNTEAFF. The gene calls are TRBV7-9 and TRBJ1-1; a weak D match, TRBD1 (6 bases). Germline loops: CDR1 SEHNR, CDR2 FQNEAQ (reference sequence). CDR3 length: 16 residues. Trimming removed 5 bases at V and 1 base at J, with 17 bases between.

The rearrangement joins TRBV29-1 to TRBJ1-2; D unclear. CDR1 SQVTM and CDR2 ANQGSEA come from the germline V gene. The CDR3 loop spans 13 amino acids. V lost 1 base to trimming and J lost 4 bases, with 10 bases between them. The CDR3 DNA sequence: TGCAGCGTTGAAGTGGGCAATACCTATGGCTACACCTTC. Amino acids: CSVEVGNTYGYTF.

The CDR3 nucleotides are TGTGCCAGCGCCAGGACACTGAAGTACGAGCAGTACTTC. Its protein product is CASARTLKYEQYF. The gene calls are TRBV27 and TRBJ2-7; D possibly corresponds to TRBD1 (5 bases). Between the trimmed V and J ends, which lost 8 bases and 4 bases, there was a span of 15 bases. This CDR3 spans 13 amino acids. CDR1 MNHEY and CDR2 SMNVEV come from the germline V gene (reference sequence).

The chain employs TRBV5-1 and TRBJ1-1; 7 bases agree with TRBD1. The V and J ends lost 4 bases and 1 base, in that order; junction bases with no gene match: 7. Germline-derived CDR1 and CDR2 are SGHRS and YFSETQ. The CDR3 is 15 amino acids. CDR3 DNA: TGCGCCAGCAGCCCAGGGGGTCCGAGGAACACTGAAGCTTTCTTT. Residues: CASSPGGPRNTEAFF.

CDR3 protein: CASSQGVRLKSYEQYF. The CDR3 DNA reads as TGCGCCAGCAGCCAAGGGGTGAGACTCAAGTCCTACGAGCAGTACTTC. The chain uses TRBV4-3 and TRBJ2-7; no definite D call. Trimming cost V 1 base and J 1 base, with 14 bases left between them. Germline loops: CDR1 LGHNA, CDR2 YSLEER. There are 16 residues in the CDR3.

This clone was detected a few times. Other DNA sequences of this sample code for an identical CDR3. This chain's CDR3 is CASSPQGAGQPQHF. Here the CDR3 DNA reads TGTGCCAGCTCACCTCAGGGGGCAGGTCAGCCCCAGCATTTT. V is TRBV18 and J is TRBJ1-5; the match to TRBD1 covers 8 bases. Trimming took 3 bases from V and 6 from J; bases not matched to a gene: 4. In germline, CDR1 is KGHSH, CDR2 LQKENI. CDR3 length: 14 amino acids.

J is TRBJ1-5 and V is TRBV4-1, with D perhaps matching TRBD1 (6 bases). The V end lost 0 bases, the J end lost 6 bases, and 9 bases lay between the germline ends. Germline V gene lookup returns CDR1 MGHRA and CDR2 YSYEKL. The CDR3 runs 14 residues. CDR3 sequence reads: CASSQDRGSQPQHF. CDR3 nucleotide sequence: TGCGCCAGCAGCCAAGACAGGGGATCTCAGCCCCAGCATTTT.

The CDR3 here is CAISESGQDSYEQYF. The CDR3 DNA sequence: TGTGCCATCAGTGAGTCGGGACAGGACTCCTACGAGCAGTACTTC. V and J are TRBV10-3 and TRBJ2-7; 8 bases align to TRBD1. V trimming: 0 bases; J trimming: 0 bases; junction bases outside the gene matches: 1. CDR1 is ENHRY and CDR2 is SYGVKD in the germline V gene. The CDR3 contains 15 residues.

The chain uses TRBV28 and TRBJ2-1, with D hard to call. The germline V gene encodes CDR1 MDHEN and CDR2 SYDVKM. Trimming shortened V by 8 bases and J by 1 base, and 3 bases separated the two germline ends. The CDR3 has 11 residues. The CDR3: CASESYNEQFF. CDR3 DNA sequence: TGTGCCAGCGAGTCCTACAATGAGCAGTTCTTC. Using reference TRBV28 and TRBJ2-1 for the parts outside the CDR3, the full variable domain is DVKVTQSSRYLVKRTGEKVFLECVQDMDHENMFWYRQDPGLGLRLIYFSYDVKMKEKGDIPEGYSVSREKKERFSLILESASTNQTSMYLCASESYNEQFFGPGTRLTVL.

This clone was picked up a small number of times. The chain combines TRBV6-1 with TRBJ1-5; tentative D call: TRBD1 (5 bases). The CDR3 spans 12 residues. The ends were cut back, 7 bases at V and 4 bases at J, with 8 bases in the middle. Per the germline V gene, CDR1 is MNHNS and CDR2 is SASEGT. The CDR3 region is CASMGGNQPQHF. The CDR3 coding sequence is TGTGCCAGCATGGGGGGGAATCAGCCCCAGCATTTT.

The V call is TRBV11-2, the J call TRBJ2-5; 11 bases line up with TRBD2. CDR1 is SGHAT and CDR2 is FQNNGV in the germline V gene. This CDR3 is 15 amino acids long. V shed 6 bases and J 5 bases; nucleotides not matched to a gene: 8. The CDR3 is CASSHPTSGIETQYF. CDR3 in DNA: TGTGCCAGCAGTCACCCGACTAGCGGGATTGAGACCCAGTACTTC.